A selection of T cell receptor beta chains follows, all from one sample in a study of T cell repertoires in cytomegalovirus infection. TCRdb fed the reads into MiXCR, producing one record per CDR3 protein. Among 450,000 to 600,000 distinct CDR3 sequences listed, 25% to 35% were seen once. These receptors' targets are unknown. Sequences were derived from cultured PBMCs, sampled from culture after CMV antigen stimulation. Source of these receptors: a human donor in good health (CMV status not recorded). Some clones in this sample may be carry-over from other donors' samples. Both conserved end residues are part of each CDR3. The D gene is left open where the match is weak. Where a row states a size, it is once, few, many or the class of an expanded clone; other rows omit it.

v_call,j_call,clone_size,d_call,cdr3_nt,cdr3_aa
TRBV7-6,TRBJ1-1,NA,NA,TGTGCCAGCAGCCCGCCCCCAGGGGCTGAAGCTTTCTTT,CASSPPPGAEAFF
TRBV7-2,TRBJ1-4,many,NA,TGTGCCAGCAGCTCGGGGACGTATCGGGGGGAAAAACTGTTTTTT,CASSSGTYRGEKLFF
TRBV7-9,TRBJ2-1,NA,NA,TGTGCCAGCAGCCCCGGGTCACACAATGAGCAGTTCTTC,CASSPGSHNEQFF
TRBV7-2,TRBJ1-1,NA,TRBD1,TGTGCCAGCACCTACAGGGGCCCTAACACTGAAGCTTTCTTT,CASTYRGPNTEAFF
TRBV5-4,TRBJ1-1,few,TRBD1,TGTGCCAGCAGCGTACCAGGGGGCACGAACACTGAAGCTTTCTTT,CASSVPGGTNTEAFF
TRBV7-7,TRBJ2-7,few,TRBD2,TGTGCCAGCAGCTTAGAGCGGGAATCCGAGCAGTACTTC,CASSLERESEQYF
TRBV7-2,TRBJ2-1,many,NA,TGTGCCAGCAGCTTAGTTAGGACAGAGGTGGGAAATGAGCAGTTCTTC,CASSLVRTEVGNEQFF
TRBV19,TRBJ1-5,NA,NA,TGTGCCAGTAGTAGGATTTCCAGCAATCAGCCCCAGCATTTT,CASSRISSNQPQHF
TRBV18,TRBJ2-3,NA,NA,TGTGCCAGCTCAGGCAGACTCACAGATACGCAGTATTTT,CASSGRLTDTQYF
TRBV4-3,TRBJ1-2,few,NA,TGCGCCAGCAGCCAAGAGGAGGGGGTTGACTATGGCTACACCTTC,CASSQEEGVDYGYTF
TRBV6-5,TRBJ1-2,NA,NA,TGTGCCAGCAAGGATCCCGGCGGCTACACCTTC,CASKDPGGYTF
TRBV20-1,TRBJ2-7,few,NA,TGCAGTGCTACCCCCCTGGCTAGCGCCACCTACGAGCAGTACTTC,CSATPLASATYEQYF
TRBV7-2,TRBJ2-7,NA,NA,TGTGCCAGCAGCCGTGAGTGGGAAGAGCAGTACTTC,CASSREWEEQYF
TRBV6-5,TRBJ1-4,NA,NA,TGTGCCAGCGGTGACAGGACCGAAAAACTGTTTTTT,CASGDRTEKLFF
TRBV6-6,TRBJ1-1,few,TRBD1,TGTGCCAGCAGTTACTCGGGACAGCTTGAAGCTTTCTTT,CASSYSGQLEAFF
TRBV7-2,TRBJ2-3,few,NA,TGTGCCAGCAGCTTAAGTCAATGGGAAAGGGGCACAGATACGCAGTATTTT,CASSLSQWERGTDTQYF
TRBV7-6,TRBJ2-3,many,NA,TGTGCCAGCAGCCCCGGGACTCTCCCGGGCACAGATACGCAGTATTTT,CASSPGTLPGTDTQYF
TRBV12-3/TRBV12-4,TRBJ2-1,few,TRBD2,TGTGCCAGCAGTTCGGATAGCGGGAGCAACAATGAGCAGTTCTTC,CASSSDSGSNNEQFF
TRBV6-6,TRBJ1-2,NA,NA,TGTGCCAGCAGTGACGTGGGGTTTGTGTATGGCTACACCTTC,CASSDVGFVYGYTF
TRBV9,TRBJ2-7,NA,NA,TGTGCCAGCAGCGTAGGGGCGGGGACCTACGAGCAGTACTTC,CASSVGAGTYEQYF
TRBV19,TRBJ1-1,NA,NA,TGTGCCAGTAGTATAGGGGGGGCGTCAACTGAAGCTTTCTTT,CASSIGGASTEAFF
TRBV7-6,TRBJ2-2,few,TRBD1,TGTGCCAGCAGCTCGGGACAGGGATTAGCCGGGGAGCTGTTTTTT,CASSSGQGLAGELFF
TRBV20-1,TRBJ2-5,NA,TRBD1,TGCAGTGCAACCAGGGGGCTTGGGGAGACCCAGTACTTC,CSATRGLGETQYF
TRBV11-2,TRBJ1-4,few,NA,TGTGCCAGCAGCTTATACAGGGACAATGAAAAACTGTTTTTT,CASSLYRDNEKLFF
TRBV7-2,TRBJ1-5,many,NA,TGTGCCAGCAGCTTAGGGACACAATATAGCAATCAGCCCCAGCATTTT,CASSLGTQYSNQPQHF
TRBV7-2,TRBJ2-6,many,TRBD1,TGTGCCAGCAGCTTAAACAGGGGGCCTGGGGCCAACGTCCTGACTTTC,CASSLNRGPGANVLTF
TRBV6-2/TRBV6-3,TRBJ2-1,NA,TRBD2,TGTGCCAGCAGTTACTCACACGGGAGGCGTTACAATGAGCAGTTCTTC,CASSYSHGRRYNEQFF
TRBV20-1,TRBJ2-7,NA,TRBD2,TGCAGTGCTAGAGATATTAGCGGGAGTTACGAGCAGTACTTC,CSARDISGSYEQYF
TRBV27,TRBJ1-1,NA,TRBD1,TGTGCCAGCAGTTTTTGGACAGGGAAGGGTACTGAAGCTTTCTTT,CASSFWTGKGTEAFF
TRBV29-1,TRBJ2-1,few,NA,TGCAGCGTTGGCCGGGGAGCGACTACCTACAATGAGCAGTTCTTC,CSVGRGATTYNEQFF
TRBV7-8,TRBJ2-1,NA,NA,TGTGCCAGCCAGGGCAGCGTTTTCATAACTGAGCAGTTCTTC,CASQGSVFITEQFF
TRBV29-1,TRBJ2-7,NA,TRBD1,TGCAGCGTCCTGACAGGGACCTACGAGCAGTACTTC,CSVLTGTYEQYF
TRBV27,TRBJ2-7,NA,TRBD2,TGTGCCAGCAGTCCCGGACTAGCGGGAAAGGGCGAGCAGTACTTC,CASSPGLAGKGEQYF
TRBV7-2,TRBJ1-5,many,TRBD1,TGTGCCAGCAGCTTAGAGGGAGGGGGGACAGTGAGGGACAGCAATCAGCCCCAGCATTTT,CASSLEGGGTVRDSNQPQHF
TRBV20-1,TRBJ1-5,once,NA,TGCAGTGCTATCGTTCCCGGTGGAAGCAATCAGCCCCAGCATTTT,CSAIVPGGSNQPQHF
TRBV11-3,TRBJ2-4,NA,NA,TGTGCCAGCAGCTCCAGACTAGCCAAAAACATTCAGTACTTC,CASSSRLAKNIQYF
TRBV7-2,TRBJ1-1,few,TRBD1,TGTGCCAGCAGCTTATGGGGACAGGGGAAGGGCACTGAAGCTTTCTTT,CASSLWGQGKGTEAFF
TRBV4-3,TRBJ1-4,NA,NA,TGCGCCAGCAGCCAAGACGTTAGGGGGTTCGGCGAAAAACTGTTTTTT,CASSQDVRGFGEKLFF
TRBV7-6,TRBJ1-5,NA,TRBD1,TGTGCCAGCAGCTTAGGGGACAGGTCGGGTCAGCCCCAGCATTTT,CASSLGDRSGQPQHF
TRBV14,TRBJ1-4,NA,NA,TGTGCCAGCAGCCAATTGGGCTCGTCGCTGTTTTTT,CASSQLGSSLFF
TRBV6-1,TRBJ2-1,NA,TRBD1,TGTGCCAGCAGCATCCGGGACAGAAATGAGCAGTTCTTC,CASSIRDRNEQFF
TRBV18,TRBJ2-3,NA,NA,TGTGCCAGCTCACGAACGACAGTCACAGATACGCAGTATTTT,CASSRTTVTDTQYF
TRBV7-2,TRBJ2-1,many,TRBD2,TGTGCCAGCAGCCCACGGGGGACTAGCGGGAGGCTCCGCGGGAATGAGCAGTTCTTC,CASSPRGTSGRLRGNEQFF
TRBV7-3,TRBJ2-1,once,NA,TGTGCCAGCAGCTCGGTGGGCGCGGGGAATGAGCAGTTCTTC,CASSSVGAGNEQFF
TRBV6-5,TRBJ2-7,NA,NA,TGTGCCAGCAGTTACCACCAGTCCTACGAGCAGTACTTC,CASSYHQSYEQYF
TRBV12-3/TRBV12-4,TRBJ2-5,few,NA,TGTGCCAGCAGTTTAACCGGGACCGCAGTGGGGGAGACCCAGTACTTC,CASSLTGTAVGETQYF
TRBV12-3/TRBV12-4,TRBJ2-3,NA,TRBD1,TGTGCCAGCAGTAGAGGGACAGGGGGAGATACGCAGTATTTT,CASSRGTGGDTQYF
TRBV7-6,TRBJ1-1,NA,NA,TGTGCCAGCAGCTACCCTGGTTTGGGGCGGATGAACACTGAAGCTTTCTTT,CASSYPGLGRMNTEAFF
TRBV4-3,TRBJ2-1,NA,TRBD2,TGCGCCAGCAGCCACAAACTAGCGGGAGTTTACAATGAGCAGTTCTTC,CASSHKLAGVYNEQFF
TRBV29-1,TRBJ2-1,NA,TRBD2,TGCAGCGCGGGGCGGGAGGGTAGAGGGAATGAGCAGTTCTTC,CSAGREGRGNEQFF
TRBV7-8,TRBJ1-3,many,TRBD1,TGTGCCAGCAGAGGGACAGCCTCTGGAAACACCATATATTTT,CASRGTASGNTIYF
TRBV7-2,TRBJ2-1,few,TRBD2,TGTGCCAGCAGCCCAAGAGGGAGCGGGAGACCCAAGGGAGGACATGAGCAGTTCTTC,CASSPRGSGRPKGGHEQFF
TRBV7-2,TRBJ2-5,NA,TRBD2,TGTGCCAGCAGCCTCGCGCCCGGGACTAGCGGGAGCCTCCAAGAGACCCAGTACTTC,CASSLAPGTSGSLQETQYF
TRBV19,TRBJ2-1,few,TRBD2,TGTGCCAGTAGTATGGGGGGGACTAGCGGGAGCGTTGAGCAGTTCTTC,CASSMGGTSGSVEQFF